These 30 T cell receptor beta chains originate from one sample sequenced in a study of type 1 and type 2 diabetes patients. Amplification started from genomic DNA. Multiplex PCR with 30 forward and 13 reverse primers amplified the TCR beta CDR3. TCRdb re-called the multiplex PCR reads through MiXCR, storing one row per CDR3 protein. This sample yields fewer than 300,000 distinct CDR3 sequences, of which roughly 44% are seen a single time; approximately 13% belongs to the top ten. Sequenced input: peripheral blood mononuclear cells (PBMCs). The source of these receptors is a man aged 18-30 years with type 2 diabetes.

This clonotype appeared a few times. V usage is TRBV20-1 and J usage is TRBJ2-7; the D gene could be TRBD1 or TRBD2 (6 bases each). The CDR3 totals 12 residues. The germline V gene has CDR1 DFQATT and CDR2 SNEGSKA (reference sequence). V lost 7 bases, J lost 5 bases, and 15 bases lay in between. CDR3 sequence (DNA): TGCAGTGTCCTGCTCGGGGGCGACGAGCAGTACTTC. Translation: CSVLLGGDEQYF.

The chain combines TRBV6-6 with TRBJ1-1; D possibly corresponds to TRBD1 (6 bases). The CDR3 is 16 amino acids. Trimming shortened V by 2 bases and J by 7 bases, and 20 bases separated the two germline ends. Germline CDR1 and CDR2: MNHNY and SVGAGI (reference sequence). The CDR3 spells CASSYVGVGGYGEAFF. The CDR3 DNA is TGTGCCAGCAGTTACGTGGGGGTGGGGGGCTACGGTGAAGCTTTCTTT.

This chain joins TRBV10-3 and TRBJ1-3; D is undetermined. The CDR3 loop spans 14 amino acids. CDR1 is ENHRY and CDR2 is SYGVKD in the germline V gene. V lost 4 bases and J lost 0, with 7 bases in between. The CDR3 reads CAISADGSGNTIYF. The CDR3, as DNA: TGTGCCATCAGTGCGGACGGCTCTGGAAACACCATATATTTT.

To note about this clonotype: With a much larger clone just one base away, this may be a read error. The chain couples TRBV10-3 to TRBJ1-2; a weak D match, TRBD1 (5 bases). Per the germline V gene, CDR1 is ENHRY and CDR2 is SYGVKD. CDR3 size: 12 residues. The CDR3 DNA reads TGTGCCATCAGTGAGAAGGGGCCTGGCTACGCCTTC. Translated, it gives CAISEKGPGYAF.

This clonotype appeared a single time. The chain joins TRBV7-3 to TRBJ2-7, with a tentative D call TRBD1 (6 bases). The V gene's germline CDR1 is SGHTA and CDR2 FQGTGA. This CDR3 contains 15 residues. V was pared by 5 bases and J by 2 bases, with 16 bases between. The CDR3 bases are TGTGCCAGCAGCCCGTGGCGAACAGGGACCTACGAGCAGTACTTC. It specifies CASSPWRTGTYEQYF.

The gene calls are TRBV19 and TRBJ1-4, with no clear D. Germline-derived CDR1 and CDR2 are LNHDA and SQIVND (reference sequence). The length of the CDR3 is 14 residues. The V end was cut by 8 bases, the J end by 0 bases, with 10 bases between. The CDR3 loop is CASSLFPTNEKLFF. The CDR3 DNA sequence: TGTGCCAGTTCCCTATTCCCAACTAATGAAAAACTGTTTTTT.

In its sample, this clonotype was seen a few times. The chain combines TRBV7-2 with TRBJ2-5, with D uncertain. V was cut by 3 bases and J by 2 bases, with 10 bases left in between. The length of the CDR3 is 14 residues. CDR1 is SGHTA, CDR2 FQGNSA, per germline. CDR3 amino acids: CASSFGRKQETQYF. CDR3 DNA: TGTGCCAGCAGCTTTGGGCGGAAACAAGAGACCCAGTACTTC.

The sample holds a few counts of this clonotype. The chain recombines TRBV7-2 with TRBJ1-2; a possible D gene is TRBD1 (6 bases). Germline CDR1 and CDR2: SGHTA and FQGNSA. This CDR3 region has 12 residues. V lost 5 bases to trimming and J lost 7 bases, with 11 bases between them. CDR3 nucleotide sequence: TGTGCCAGCAGCCGCGGACAGTTTGGCTACACCTTC. Its translation is CASSRGQFGYTF.

The genes are TRBV20-1 and TRBJ2-5, with 7 positions matching TRBD1. CDR1 is DFQATT, CDR2 SNEGSKA, per germline (reference sequence). The CDR3 sequence is 15 residues long. The V segment lost 7 bases and the J segment 2 bases; nucleotides outside the gene matches: 13. The CDR3 protein is CSDRKDRKLQETQYF. CDR3 bases: TGCAGTGATAGGAAGGACAGGAAACTTCAAGAGACCCAGTACTTC.

The V call is TRBV15, the J call TRBJ2-3; 11 nucleotides align to TRBD2. The J segment lost 7 bases and the V segment lost 3 bases, leaving 6 bases of the junction unmatched. The CDR3 has 15 amino acids. CDR1 is LNHNV, CDR2 YYDKDF, per germline (reference sequence). CDR3 nucleotides: TGTGCCACCAGCAGCGTAGCGGGAGGGAGGAATACGCAGTATTTT. This translates into CATSSVAGGRNTQYF.

The chain uses TRBV4-2 and TRBJ1-4, with TRBD1 as a possible D gene (6 bases). Trimming cost V 5 bases and J 8 bases, with 12 bases left between them. The CDR3 is 13 residues long. The germline gives CDR1 LGHNA, CDR2 YNFKEQ. This CDR3 reads CASSSGGGEKLFF. The CDR3 DNA follows: TGTGCCAGCAGCTCGGGAGGGGGGGAAAAACTGTTTTTT.

This chain joins TRBV6-6 and TRBJ1-1; the D is unclear. CDR3 size: 13 residues. Germline V gene data show CDR1 as MNHNY and CDR2 as SVGAGI (reference sequence). V lost 4 bases, J lost 0 bases, and 6 bases lay in between. The CDR3 sequence: CASSLEMNTEAFF. Written as DNA, the CDR3 is TGTGCCAGCAGTTTGGAGATGAACACTGAAGCTTTCTTT.

V is TRBV12-5 and J is TRBJ2-5, with D perhaps matching TRBD1 (7 bases). The CDR3 is 16 amino acids. In germline, CDR1 is LGHNT, CDR2 FRNRAP. Trimming cost V 0 bases and J 5 bases, with 16 bases left between them. CDR3 coding DNA: TGTGCTAGTGGTTTGGTTCTGGCAGGGGGGAGGGAGACCCAGTACTTC. Amino acids: CASGLVLAGGRETQYF. Filled out from reference TRBV12-5 and TRBJ2-5, the complete variable domain reads DARVTQTPRHKVTEMGQEVTMRCQPILGHNTVFWYRQTMMQGLELLAYFRNRAPLDDSGMPKDRFSAEMPDATLATLKIQPSEPRDSAVYFCASGLVLAGGRETQYFGPGTRLLVL.

The V and J genes are TRBV5-1 and TRBJ2-1; no clear D. Trimming removed 4 bases from V and 0 bases from J, with 11 bases in between. The CDR3 has 15 residues. The germline V gene has CDR1 SGHRS and CDR2 YFSETQ. CDR3 sequence reads: CASSTGRSSYNEQFF. As DNA, the CDR3 is TGCGCCAGCAGCACCGGACGGAGCTCCTACAATGAGCAGTTCTTC.

This clonotype has only a few counts. The chain employs TRBV20-1 and TRBJ1-1, with 7 bases fitting TRBD1. The germline CDR1 and CDR2 sequences are DFQATT and SNEGSKA (reference sequence). The CDR3 is 13 amino acids. The V gene end was trimmed by 5 bases and the J gene end by 5 bases; junction bases not matched to a gene: 8. DNA of the CDR3: TGCAGTGCTGTGACAGGGCCGCAAACTGAAGCTTTCTTT. The encoded protein is CSAVTGPQTEAFF.

Only a few counts were recorded for this clonotype. V gene TRBV7-3 combines with J gene TRBJ2-5; 8 positions match TRBD1. Trimming took 1 base from V and 2 from J; bases not matched to a gene: 3. Germline V gene lookup returns CDR1 SGHTA and CDR2 FQGTGA. The CDR3 consists of 15 residues. The CDR3 sequence is CASSLRQGMQETQYF. CDR3 DNA sequence: TGTGCCAGCAGCTTAAGACAGGGGATGCAAGAGACCCAGTACTTC. The full variable domain, in which reference TRBV7-3 and TRBJ2-5 provide the parts outside the CDR3, is GAGVSQTPSNKVTEKGKYVELRCDPISGHTALYWYRQSLGQGPEFLIYFQGTGAADDSGLPNDRFFAVRPEGSVSTLKIQRTERGDSAVYLCASSLRQGMQETQYFGPGTRLLVL.

As to this clonotype: The conserved phenylalanine or tryptophan normally closing the CDR3 is absent here, so this likely arose from a read error. The rearrangement joins TRBV6-1 to TRBJ2-2; the D gene is possibly TRBD1 (6 bases). Germline values: CDR1 MNHNS, CDR2 SASEGT. The ends were cut back, 5 bases at V and 0 bases at J, with 19 bases in the middle. This CDR3 comprises 18 residues. CDR3 loop: CASSYAGLRTANTGELFS. DNA of the CDR3: TGTGCCAGCAGTTACGCGGGTCTACGGACAGCGAACACCGGGGAGCTGTTTTCT.

The chain links TRBV11-3 to TRBJ2-2; perhaps D is TRBD1 or TRBD2 (5 bases each). This CDR3 spans 15 amino acids. The ends were cut back, 2 bases at V and 1 base at J, with 8 bases in the middle. Germline CDR1 SGHNT, CDR2 YENEEA. The CDR3 is CASSLRGGNTGELFF. CDR3 coding DNA: TGTGCCAGCAGCTTACGTGGGGGGAACACCGGGGAGCTGTTTTTT.

The chain uses TRBV18 and TRBJ1-5; TRBD1 might be the D (6 bases). The CDR3 extends over 16 amino acids. The germline V gene has CDR1 KGHSH and CDR2 LQKENI. V lost 5 bases and J lost 4, with 18 bases in between. This chain's CDR3 is CASSEKGGLRNQPQHF. Written as DNA, the CDR3 is TGTGCCAGCTCAGAAAAAGGGGGACTACGGAATCAGCCCCAGCATTTT. The full variable domain, completed using reference TRBV18 and TRBJ1-5, is NAGVMQNPRHLVRRRGQEARLRCSPMKGHSHVYWYRQLPEEGLKFMVYLQKENIIDESGMPKERFSAEFPKEGPSILRIQQVVRGDSAAYFCASSEKGGLRNQPQHFGDGTRLSIL.

The chain couples TRBV7-9 to TRBJ2-2, with D uncertain. The CDR3 has 12 residues. Trimming stripped 5 bases from V and 6 bases from J, with 7 bases between. CDR1 is SEHNR and CDR2 is FQNEAQ in the germline V gene (reference sequence). DNA for the CDR3: TGTGCCAGCAGCCCCTTTCCCGGGGAGCTGTTTTTT. The encoded protein is CASSPFPGELFF.

The gene calls are TRBV20-1 and TRBJ2-5; D might be TRBD2 (6 bases). The CDR3 covers 12 residues. Germline V gene sequence: CDR1 DFQATT, CDR2 SNEGSKA (reference sequence). Trimming pared 4 bases from V and 4 bases from J, leaving 10 bases between. The CDR3 region is CSAIAGIETQYF. The CDR3 DNA is TGCAGTGCTATCGCGGGGATAGAGACCCAGTACTTC.

Concerning this clonotype: Being one base from a much bigger clone, this may be a read error. The chain is built from TRBV7-8 and TRBJ2-1, with D perhaps assigned TRBD1 or TRBD2 (5 bases each). The CDR3 runs to 16 residues. Germline CDR1 SGHVS, CDR2 FQNEAQ. CDR3 sequence reads: CASSPREGSSYNGQFF. CDR3 nucleotide sequence: TGTGCCAGCAGCCCCCGCGAGGGGAGCTCCTACAATGGGCAGTTCTTC.

This clonotype was detected many times. V gene TRBV2 combines with J gene TRBJ2-7; 14 bases match TRBD2. Germline trimming cut 7 bases from V and 4 bases from J; bases unmatched to any gene: 3. There are 14 residues in the CDR3. CDR1 SNHLY and CDR2 FYNNEI come from the germline V gene. The CDR3 DNA sequence: TGTGCCAGCACCGGGACTAGCGGGAGTTACGAGCAGTACTTC. The encoded protein is CASTGTSGSYEQYF.

In its sample, this clonotype was seen a few times. The V and J genes are TRBV10-2 and TRBJ1-2; 9 bases match TRBD1. CDR1 is WSHSY, CDR2 SAAADI, per germline. The CDR3 loop spans 14 amino acids. The V segment lost 7 bases and the J segment 10 bases; nucleotides outside the gene matches: 13. This chain's CDR3 is CASTLGQGKMDYTF. Here the CDR3 DNA reads TGCGCCAGCACCCTCGGACAGGGGAAGATGGACTACACCTTC.

The gene calls are TRBV2 and TRBJ2-1, with 8 nucleotides matching TRBD2. This CDR3 has 14 residues. Per the germline V gene, CDR1 is SNHLY and CDR2 is FYNNEI. With 9 bases clipped from V and 0 bases from J, the junction kept 4 bases outside the gene matches. The CDR3 spells CARARGGSYNEQFF. In DNA, the CDR3 is TGTGCCAGGGCTCGGGGGGGCTCCTACAATGAGCAGTTCTTC.

This sequence joins TRBV15 and TRBJ1-6; D possibly corresponds to TRBD1 (6 bases). The germline V gene encodes CDR1 LNHNV and CDR2 YYDKDF (reference sequence). The CDR3 consists of 16 residues. V gave up 5 bases and J gave up 5 bases, with 16 bases separating them. The CDR3 coding sequence is TGTGCCACCAGCCCCCCCCCGGGACAAAATAATTCACCCCTCCACTTT. This translates into CATSPPPGQNNSPLHF.

The chain joins TRBV7-6 to TRBJ2-5; maybe TRBD1 (5 bases). In germline, CDR1 is SGHVS, CDR2 FNYEAQ. This CDR3 is 14 amino acids long. V was cut by 3 bases and J by 6 bases, with 14 bases left in between. DNA of the CDR3: TGTGCCAGCAGCTTGTTGGAGAAGGGGAAGACCCAGTACTTC. This sequence encodes CASSLLEKGKTQYF. The full variable domain, its missing parts supplied by reference TRBV7-6 and TRBJ2-5, is GAGVSQSPRYKVTKRGQDVALRCDPISGHVSLYWYRQALGQGPEFLTYFNYEAQQDKSGLPNDRFSAERPEGSISTLTIQRTEQRDSAMYRCASSLLEKGKTQYFGPGTRLLVL.

This clonotype was counted between two and nine times. This chain's CDR3 is CASGDSYGYTF. In nucleotides, the CDR3 is TGCGCCAGCGGGGACAGCTATGGCTACACCTTC. The V and J genes are TRBV10-2 and TRBJ1-2; 7 nucleotides match TRBD1. V was pared by 8 bases and J by 4 bases, with 1 base of the junction left unmatched. The CDR3 contains 11 residues. Germline loops: CDR1 WSHSY, CDR2 SAAADI.

This rearrangement joins TRBV20-1 to TRBJ1-1; TRBD1 matches at 8 bases. V lost 1 base, J lost 0 bases, and 13 bases stayed unmatched. This CDR3 contains 18 residues. Germline V lookup: CDR1 DFQATT, CDR2 SNEGSKA (reference sequence). CDR3 loop: CSARAGQGVDDMNTEAFF. The CDR3 bases are TGCAGTGCTAGAGCCGGACAGGGCGTAGATGACATGAACACTGAAGCTTTCTTT.

The CDR3 loop is CASGSGSGANVLTF. The DNA of the CDR3 is TGTGCTAGTGGTTCAGGGTCTGGGGCCAACGTCCTGACTTTC. This chain links TRBV12-5 with TRBJ2-6; tentatively, D is TRBD1 (5 bases). Germline V CDR1 and CDR2: LGHNT, FRNRAP. CDR3 length: 14 amino acids. V was shortened by 4 bases and J by 1 base, with 5 bases between the two germline ends.